This T cell receptor beta chain comes out of a study of OX40 agonist ivuxolimab in advanced cancers. Overall study context: Across the patients, intravenous ivuxolimab was delivered every 2 weeks at 0.01 to 10 mg/kg.

This clone was detected a few times. The antigen is not known. Sequencing was performed with immunoSEQ multiplex PCR; in TCRdb, only in-frame clones are kept and a portion is missing. The sample holds tens of thousands of clones, about nine tenths seen once. Whole-study findings and limits: Some patients without response likewise showed low normalized clonal expansion.

From germline, CDR1 is SEHNR and CDR2 FQNEAQ (reference sequence). The CDR3 runs 13 residues. Trimming took 6 bases from V and 4 from J, leaving 12 bases between them. The receptor's source is an adult with an advanced solid tumor such as melanoma, head and neck, liver or kidney cancer. The rearrangement links TRBV7-9 to TRBJ2-5; perhaps TRBD1 as D (5 bases). Sequencing used CD4+ or CD8+ T cells sorted from blood, obtained in a trial of the OX40 agonist ivuxolimab. The CDR3 sequence: CASRVTVSETQYF. CDR3 DNA sequence: TGTGCCAGCAGAGTGACAGTTTCAGAGACCCAGTACTTC.